This entry lists 4 T cell receptor beta chains sequenced from one sample in a study of shared clonotypes between healthy human individuals. This table comes from immunoSEQ multiplex PCR, and its TCRdb copy is limited to in-frame clones, with some not included. The sample lists over 700,000 clones, 55% to 75% occurring once. The sample consisted of memory CD4+ T cells sorted from blood. Noted subset: CD45RA-negative fraction. The origin of the receptors is a woman aged 25 to 39 in good health.

CDR3 coding DNA: TGTGCCAGCAGCTCCTCAACCCGGACTGGCACAGATACGCAGTATTTT. This codes for CASSSSTRTGTDTQYF. V is TRBV5-4 and J is TRBJ2-3, with D maybe TRBD2 (5 bases). CDR3 size: 16 residues. Germline V CDR1 and CDR2: SGHNT, YYREEE (reference sequence). Trimming removed 3 bases at V and 1 base at J, with 15 bases between.

Of note for this clone: Other nucleotide sequences in the sample specify the same CDR3. V gene TRBV5-4 combines with J gene TRBJ2-7; 12 positions agree with TRBD2. Germline V CDR1 and CDR2: SGHNT, YYREEE (reference sequence). The CDR3 spans 15 residues. V gave up 4 bases and J gave up 2 bases; unmatched junction bases: 4. In DNA, the CDR3 is TGTGCCAGCAGCCCGAGGACTAGCGGGGCCTACGAGCAGTACTTC. It codes for CASSPRTSGAYEQYF.

CDR3 nucleotide sequence: TGTGCCAGCAGCCCAAACCGAGGGGAGCTGTTTTTT. It codes for CASSPNRGELFF. V and J are TRBV11-1 and TRBJ2-2; D ambiguous. The CDR3 loop spans 12 amino acids. Between the trimmed V and J ends, which lost 5 bases and 8 bases, there was a span of 9 bases. Germline CDR1 and CDR2: SGHAT and FQDESV (reference sequence).

This rearrangement joins TRBV28 to TRBJ1-2; D is possibly TRBD1 (5 bases). The CDR3 sequence is 15 residues long. Germline-derived CDR1 and CDR2 are MDHEN and SYDVKM. The V gene lost 3 bases and the J gene lost 4 bases, with 15 bases spanning the gap. In DNA form, the CDR3 reads TGTGCCAGCAGTTTGGGAGGGGCCCAGGGCTATGGCTACACCTTC. Translated: CASSLGGAQGYGYTF.